What follows are 25 T cell receptor beta chains derived from one specimen sequenced in a study of CD8 T cell repertoires and HIV-1 epitope variants. No cognate antigen is known for these TCRs. Sequenced by immunoSEQ multiplex PCR; TCRdb stores in-frame clones only, minus some. This sample carries a few thousand clones, over 60% of them seen once, and the ten largest clones take 43%. The specimen was cultured CD8+ T cells derived from PBMCs. All receptors derive from a male donor with HIV.

With regard to this clone: This specimen includes other DNA sequences encoding the same CDR3. The chain joins TRBV9 to TRBJ2-7, with 9 bases lining up with TRBD2. The CDR3 has 14 residues. The germline gives CDR1 SGDLS, CDR2 YYNGEE. The trim removed 5 bases at V and 5 bases at J, leaving 8 bases unmatched. CDR3 residues: CASSGGGGADEQYF. In DNA form, the CDR3 reads TGTGCCAGCAGTGGTGGCGGGGGGGCTGACGAGCAGTACTTC.

This clone has only a few counts. The chain has TRBV27 and TRBJ1-2; D gene uncertain. The ends were cut back, 1 base at V and 1 base at J, with 4 bases in the middle. The CDR3 extends over 13 amino acids. The germline gives CDR1 MNHEY, CDR2 SMNVEV (reference sequence). DNA of the CDR3: TGTGCCAGCAGTTTATATAGTAACTATGGCTACACCTTC. Translation gives CASSLYSNYGYTF.

This sequence joins TRBV20-1 and TRBJ2-7; D ambiguous. This CDR3 comprises 11 residues. The germline V gene has CDR1 DFQATT and CDR2 SNEGSKA (reference sequence). Trimming took off 0 bases at V and 4 bases at J, with 4 bases between the two ends. The DNA for the CDR3 is TGCAGTGCTAGAGATCAATACGAGCAGTACTTC. It translates to CSARDQYEQYF.

This clone was found a few times. The chain recombines TRBV27 with TRBJ1-2, with D tentatively TRBD1 (6 bases). Germline V gives CDR1 MNHEY, CDR2 SMNVEV (reference sequence). The CDR3 runs to 15 residues. Between the trimmed V and J ends, which lost 6 bases and 4 bases, there was a span of 18 bases. CDR3 DNA sequence: TGTGCCAGCAGCCCTGGGATGGGGGGGGCCTATGGCTACACCTTC. Amino acid sequence: CASSPGMGGAYGYTF.

There are a few counts of this clone. The chain carries TRBV27 and TRBJ2-2; 10 nucleotides line up with TRBD2. V gave up 9 bases and J gave up 5 bases; unmatched junction bases: 6. This CDR3 is 14 amino acids long. Germline V CDR1 and CDR2: MNHEY, SMNVEV (reference sequence). The DNA for the CDR3 is TGTGCCAGTGAGCCTAGCGGGAGAACCGGGGAGCTGTTTTTT. This gives the protein CASEPSGRTGELFF.

A few counts support this clone. This rearrangement joins TRBV6-5 to TRBJ2-7, with TRBD2 matching over 12 bases. This CDR3 is 15 amino acids long. Germline V gene sequence: CDR1 MNHEY, CDR2 SVGAGI. V gave up 5 bases and J gave up 5 bases; unmatched junction bases: 7. CDR3 sequence reads: CASSHRTSGRNEQYF. For the CDR3, the DNA is TGTGCCAGCAGTCACCGTACTAGCGGGAGGAACGAGCAGTACTTC.

The chain's CDR3 is CASSPNPPGQGHTGELFF. DNA for the CDR3: TGTGCCAGCAGCCCGAATCCCCCGGGACAGGGGCACACCGGGGAGCTGTTTTTT. This chain connects TRBV28 to TRBJ2-2; 10 nucleotides agree with TRBD1. Per germline, CDR1 MDHEN and CDR2 SYDVKM. This CDR3 has 18 residues. V dropped 6 bases and J dropped 3; count of bases not matched to a gene: 13.

V usage is TRBV6-1 and J usage is TRBJ2-7; maybe TRBD1 (5 bases). V lost 7 bases and J lost 5, with 15 bases in between. Germline V gene data show CDR1 as MNHNS and CDR2 as SASEGT. This CDR3 comprises 13 residues. The CDR3 loop reads CASTEGARNEQYF. In DNA form, the CDR3 reads TGTGCCAGCACCGAAGGGGCGAGGAACGAGCAGTACTTC.

This chain links TRBV15 with TRBJ2-5; D remains unclear. CDR1 and CDR2 (germline): LNHNV, YYDKDF (reference sequence). V gave up 5 bases and J gave up 5 bases, with 12 bases separating them. This CDR3 comprises 13 residues. CDR3 bases: TGTGCCACCAGCCCGACACAAAAGGAGACCCAGTACTTC. Translated: CATSPTQKETQYF. The complete variable domain, with remaining parts taken from reference TRBV15 and TRBJ2-5, reads DAMVIQNPRYQVTQFGKPVTLSCSQTLNHNVMYWYQQKSSQAPKLLFHYYDKDFNNEADTPDNFQSRRPNTSFCFLDIRSPGLGDTAMYLCATSPTQKETQYFGPGTRLLVL.

This clone has only a few counts. The chain carries TRBV4-2 and TRBJ1-2; D unresolved. V lost 3 bases and J 8 bases, leaving 13 bases between the germline ends. The CDR3 extends over 13 amino acids. The germline V gene encodes CDR1 LGHNA and CDR2 YNFKEQ. DNA for the CDR3: TGTGCCAGCAGCCAGGGTTTTAACTCGGGCTACACCTTC. It is translated as CASSQGFNSGYTF.

The chain couples TRBV28 to TRBJ2-7; D gene uncertain. Germline CDR1 and CDR2: MDHEN and SYDVKM. The V end was cut by 4 bases, the J end by 3 bases, with 4 bases between. This CDR3 contains 11 residues. CDR3 residues: CASSSNYEQYF. The CDR3 DNA sequence: TGTGCCAGCAGTTCCAACTACGAGCAGTACTTC.

The chain combines TRBV19 with TRBJ1-1; a weak D match, TRBD1 (5 bases). Germline CDR1 and CDR2: LNHDA and SQIVND (reference sequence). The CDR3 is 15 residues long. Trimming pared 3 bases from V and 4 bases from J, leaving 15 bases between. The CDR3 is CASSIHLGVGTEAFF. The CDR3 DNA is TGTGCCAGTAGTATCCACTTGGGGGTTGGCACTGAAGCTTTCTTT.

This clone showed up just a few times. The chain combines TRBV7-2 with TRBJ2-7; tentatively, D is TRBD2 (6 bases). Germline V CDR1 and CDR2: SGHTA, FQGNSA. This CDR3 comprises 16 residues. V gave up 4 bases and J gave up 2 bases, with 18 bases separating them. CDR3 bases: TGTGCCAGCAGCTCACCCCTATCTAGCGAACCCTACGAGCAGTACTTC. Its protein product is CASSSPLSSEPYEQYF.

CDR3 bases: TGCGCCAGCAGCCAAGAGGCGGGACTACTCTACGAGCAGTACTTC. It yields the protein CASSQEAGLLYEQYF. This chain joins TRBV4-1 and TRBJ2-7, with 7 bases aligning to TRBD2. Unmatched junction bases numbered 5, after V lost 0 bases and J lost 3 bases. Germline values: CDR1 MGHRA, CDR2 YSYEKL. The CDR3 covers 15 residues.

This clone has a handful of counts. The rearrangement joins TRBV29-1 to TRBJ2-3; D is ambiguous. The CDR3 sequence is 14 residues long. The V end lost 1 base, the J end lost 6 bases, and 14 bases lay between the germline ends. CDR1 is SQVTM and CDR2 is ANQGSEA in the germline V gene. CDR3 bases: TGCAGCGTTGAAGGCCTCCGGGCTCTGGATACGCAGTATTTT. It encodes CSVEGLRALDTQYF.

This clone has just a few counts. The chain has TRBV10-3 and TRBJ1-5; D not resolved. The CDR3 has 14 amino acids. V gave up 3 bases and J gave up 2 bases, with 8 bases separating them. Germline V gene sequence: CDR1 ENHRY, CDR2 SYGVKD. The CDR3 DNA sequence: TGTGCCATCAGTGATCGGGGTGGCAATCAGCCCCAGCATTTT. As protein: CAISDRGGNQPQHF.

The rearrangement uses TRBV13 and TRBJ2-3, with D hard to call. CDR3 length: 14 amino acids. V lost 0 bases, J lost 9 bases, and 13 bases lay in between. Germline V CDR1 and CDR2: PRHDT, FYEKMQ (reference sequence). The CDR3 spells CASSLGLGRDTQYF. As DNA, the CDR3 is TGTGCCAGCAGCTTAGGCCTAGGCCGTGACACGCAGTATTTT.

The CDR3 loop is CASSPNDYQPQHF. In DNA form, the CDR3 reads TGTGCCAGCAGCCCCAACGATTATCAGCCCCAGCATTTT. The rearrangement links TRBV9 to TRBJ1-5; D is unresolved. This CDR3 has 13 residues. With 4 bases removed from V and 5 bases from J, the gap between germline ends came to 10 bases. CDR1 is SGDLS, CDR2 YYNGEE, per germline.

V usage is TRBV7-8 and J usage is TRBJ2-3; 8 nucleotides agree with TRBD1. V was pared by 5 bases and J by 1 base, with 8 bases of the junction left unmatched. Germline-derived CDR1 and CDR2 are SGHVS and FQNEAQ. CDR3 length equals 16 residues. CDR3 sequence (DNA): TGTGCCAGCAGCCCGCAGACAGGGGTACGCACAGATACGCAGTATTTT. As protein: CASSPQTGVRTDTQYF.

The rearrangement links TRBV27 to TRBJ2-5; 8 bases align to TRBD2. Per germline, CDR1 MNHEY and CDR2 SMNVEV (reference sequence). This CDR3 spans 13 amino acids. Germline trimming cut 7 bases from V and 3 bases from J; bases unmatched to any gene: 4. The CDR3 is CASNRAGEETQYF. In DNA, the CDR3 is TGTGCCAGCAATCGAGCGGGAGAAGAGACCCAGTACTTC.

This clone has a handful of counts. The same CDR3 is also encoded by other DNA sequences in this sample. This chain connects TRBV27 to TRBJ2-7; D is unresolved. Germline loops: CDR1 MNHEY, CDR2 SMNVEV (reference sequence). The length of the CDR3 is 13 residues. The V and J ends lost 2 bases and 3 bases respectively, with 8 bases between them. CDR3 loop: CASSLGGIYEQYF. In DNA, the CDR3 is TGTGCCAGCAGTTTAGGCGGAATCTACGAGCAGTACTTC.

This sequence joins TRBV4-3 and TRBJ2-1; D not resolved. The length of the CDR3 is 13 residues. Trimming removed 5 bases at V and 6 bases at J, with 11 bases between. Germline CDR1 LGHNA, CDR2 YSLEER. As DNA, the CDR3 is TGCGCCAGCAGCTCCCGAACTTCCAATGAGCAGTTCTTC. This gives the protein CASSSRTSNEQFF.

This sequence joins TRBV6-5 and TRBJ2-3; 7 bases are a match to TRBD2. Germline-derived CDR1 and CDR2 are MNHEY and SVGAGI. The length of the CDR3 is 14 residues. Trimming took 8 bases from V and 6 from J; bases not matched to a gene: 11. The CDR3 region has the DNA TGTGCCAGCGGGGGGGACCGCTTCGTGGATACGCAGTATTTT. Its protein is CASGGDRFVDTQYF.

The V call is TRBV19, the J call TRBJ1-5; no firm D call. The length of the CDR3 is 13 residues. V was shortened by 5 bases and J by 3 bases, with 8 bases between the two germline ends. The germline V gene has CDR1 LNHDA and CDR2 SQIVND (reference sequence). In nucleotides, the CDR3 is TGTGCCAGTAGTCCCGAATTCAATCAGCCCCAGCATTTT. This gives the protein CASSPEFNQPQHF.

The rearrangement uses TRBV4-1 and TRBJ1-1; no firm D call. The germline V gene encodes CDR1 MGHRA and CDR2 YSYEKL. The length of the CDR3 is 15 residues. V shed 1 base and J shed 3 bases, with 12 bases lying between them. The CDR3 nucleotides are TGCGCCAGCAGCCAAGTGGCAGGCCTCGACACTGAAGCTTTCTTT. The encoded protein is CASSQVAGLDTEAFF.